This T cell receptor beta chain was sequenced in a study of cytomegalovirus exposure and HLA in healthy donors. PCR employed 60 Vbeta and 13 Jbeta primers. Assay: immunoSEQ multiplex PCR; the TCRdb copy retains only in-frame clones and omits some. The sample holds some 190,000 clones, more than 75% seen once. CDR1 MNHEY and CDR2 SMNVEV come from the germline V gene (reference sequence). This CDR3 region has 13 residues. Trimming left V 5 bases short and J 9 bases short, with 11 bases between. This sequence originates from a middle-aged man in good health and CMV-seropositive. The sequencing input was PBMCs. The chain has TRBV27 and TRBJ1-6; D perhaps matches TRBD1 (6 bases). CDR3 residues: CASSPRTVSPLHF. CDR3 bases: TGTGCCAGCAGTCCCCGGACAGTTTCACCCCTCCACTTT.